The 4 T cell receptor beta chains presented below share a single source sample, sequenced in a study of cytomegalovirus exposure and HLA in healthy donors (dated by TCRdb to 2017 to 2019). The protocol used for the library was the immunoSEQ multiplex PCR assay. For the multiplex PCR, a mixture combining 60 forward primers for TCR Vbeta segments and 13 reverse primers for TCR Jbeta segments was used. What TCRdb holds here is the immuneACCESS table cut down to in-frame rearrangements. Part of the clones is not present; checked against another copy, under half of the missing clones reflect an unresolved V gene, and the others are unexplained. This sample has approximately 75,000 clones in its table, and 80% to 90% of those were observed once. The ten largest make up approximately 20% of the sample. The sample comprised PBMCs. The receptors were gathered from a man aged 70-80 years in good health and CMV-seropositive.

In nucleotides, the CDR3 is TGTGCCAGCAGTCTAGGACAGGGGATAGGCTACACCTTC. This gives the protein CASSLGQGIGYTF. The chain combines TRBV28 with TRBJ1-2; TRBD1 matches 9 bases. Germline-derived CDR1 and CDR2 are MDHEN and SYDVKM. V shed 5 bases, J shed 8 bases, and the junction held 6 bases outside the gene matches. The CDR3 is 13 amino acids.

This clone was seen a handful of times. CDR3: CASRRDRGYEKLFF. CDR3 bases: TGTGCCAGCAGAAGGGACAGGGGTTATGAAAAACTGTTTTTT. This chain uses TRBV6-1 with TRBJ1-4; 10 bases match TRBD1. The CDR3 runs 14 residues. The germline V gene has CDR1 MNHNS and CDR2 SASEGT. Germline trimming cut 6 bases from V and 6 bases from J; bases unmatched to any gene: 4.

This rearrangement joins TRBV27 to TRBJ1-5; D remains ambiguous. CDR1 and CDR2 from the germline V gene are MNHEY and SMNVEV (reference sequence). V lost 5 bases and J 4 bases, leaving 6 bases between the germline ends. The CDR3 covers 12 residues. CDR3 bases: TGTGCCAGCAGTCCTATGAATCAGCCCCAGCATTTT. It is translated as CASSPMNQPQHF.

The CDR3: CASSRHGGPNEKLFF. CDR3 coding DNA: TGCGCCAGCAGCCGGCATGGGGGCCCTAATGAAAAACTGTTTTTT. This chain joins TRBV4-3 and TRBJ1-4; tentatively, D is TRBD1 (6 bases). The CDR3 has 15 amino acids. Trimming shortened V by 4 bases and J by 3 bases, and 12 bases separated the two germline ends. CDR1 is LGHNA, CDR2 YSLEER, per germline.